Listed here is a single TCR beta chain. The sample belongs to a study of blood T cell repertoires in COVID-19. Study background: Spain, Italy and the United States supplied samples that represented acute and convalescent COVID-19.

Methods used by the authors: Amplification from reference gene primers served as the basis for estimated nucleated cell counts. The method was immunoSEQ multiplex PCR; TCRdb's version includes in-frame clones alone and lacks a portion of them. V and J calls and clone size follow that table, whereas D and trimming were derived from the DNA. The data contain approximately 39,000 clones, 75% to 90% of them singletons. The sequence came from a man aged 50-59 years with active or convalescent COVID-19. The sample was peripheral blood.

In DNA, the CDR3 is TGTGCCAGCAGCCCGGGACTAGCGGACCAAGAGACCCAGTACTTC. It yields the protein CASSPGLADQETQYF. This chain joins TRBV28 and TRBJ2-5, with 11 positions matching TRBD2. The V gene's germline CDR1 is MDHEN and CDR2 SYDVKM. The CDR3 totals 15 residues. The trim removed 6 bases at V and 0 bases at J, leaving 3 bases unmatched.